What follows is one TCR beta chain and its context. This clonotype came up many times. The clone's antigen remains unknown. Base qualities are missing; no much larger clone stands one base away. Germline trimming amounts to 5 bases on V and 2 bases on J, with 3 as the count of junction bases outside the gene matches. Reading the germline V gene gives CDR1 SGHTA and CDR2 FQGNSA. Its CDR3 holds 13 amino acids, cysteine through phenylalanine. The sequence is cut down to CDR3 DNA, 39 bases in frame from base 1. These data originate in a study of T cell repertoires in cytomegalovirus infection (dated by TCRdb to 2018 to 2020). Regarding the study in general: Recently identified HLA-C-restricted CMV epitopes, whose presentation resists viral immunomodulation, were targeted by peptide stimulations together with well-studied HLA-B-restricted epitopes. The HLA type of each donor mattered for the analysis, because public TCR beta signatures pointed to carriage of CMV infection along with the matching HLA type.

The reads were generated on an Illumina HiSeq 1500. The public sequencing data were trimmed at Q25 with fastp and processed into clonotypes with MiXCR by TCRdb, which kept only in-frame beta chains. Each CDR3 protein gets just one entry, which takes the most common genes and DNA from the rows behind it. Across this sample there are some 110,000 distinct CDR3 sequences, with roughly 32% seen only once. Approximately 50% of the sample comes from the top ten. Overall study outcomes, separate from this receptor: The ex vivo response was dominated by HLA-C-restricted CMV-specific TCR beta clonotypes, which also provided the single most frequent clonotype in two of eight donors. Carriers of CMV infection plus the relevant HLA type were discriminated by the cumulative frequency of public TCR beta family members in the study cohort and in an independent 352-donor cohort.

Interpreted using the paper, the treatment or condition label stands for: in vitro stimulation with specific CMV peptide epitopes to enrich CMV-specific T cells. The chain joins TRBV7-2 to TRBJ2-7, and 7 junction bases match TRBD1. The sequencing used CD8+ T cells from cultured PBMCs, collected from culture after CMV antigen stimulation. The receptor comes from a human donor in good health (CMV status not recorded). Some clones in this sample may be carry-over from other donors' samples. The DNA reads as follows: TGTGCCAGCAGCACGGGACAGACCTACGAGCAGTACTTC. It encodes CASSTGQTYEQYF.